This TCR beta chain was sequenced during a study of immune evolution from preneoplasia to lung adenocarcinoma. CDR3 length equals 13 residues. V was clipped by 4 bases and J by 3 bases, with 9 bases between them. Germline CDR1 and CDR2: MGHRA and YSYEKL. Here immunoSEQ multiplex PCR was the method, and the copy in TCRdb shows in-frame clones only, minus some. The sample contains several thousand clones, more than 80% of which appear only once. Source material: FFPE adjacent normal lung tissue. The genes are TRBV4-1 and TRBJ1-1; a weak D match, TRBD1 (5 bases). This receptor was identified in a person in their 70s with lung adenocarcinoma. CDR3 DNA sequence: TGCGCCAGCAGCCCCAGGGTTGACACTGAAGCTTTCTTT. It encodes CASSPRVDTEAFF.